The 3 T cell receptor beta chains below come from one sample, sequenced in a study of T cell repertoires in cytomegalovirus infection. One entry per CDR3 protein, called by TCRdb with MiXCR from the reads. The sample shows 680,000 or so distinct CDR3 sequences, around a third of them seen only once. The antigens these receptors bind are not known. The sample here was cultured PBMCs, taken from culture after CMV antigen stimulation. Receptor source: a human donor in good health (CMV status not recorded). Some clones in this sample may be carry-over from other donors' samples.

There are a few counts of this clonotype. The rearrangement uses TRBV6-1 and TRBJ1-6; D remains unclear. This CDR3 has 18 amino acids. Looked up from germline, CDR1 is MNHNS and CDR2 is SASEGT. The V and J ends lost 0 bases and 0 bases respectively, with 12 bases between them. The CDR3 protein is CASSEAGSLGSYNSPLHF. As DNA, the CDR3 is TGTGCCAGCAGTGAAGCGGGTAGCCTGGGCTCCTATAATTCACCCCTCCACTTT.

This clonotype was observed a handful of times. V and J are TRBV27 and TRBJ2-3; D is possibly TRBD1 (5 bases). This CDR3 is built from 15 residues. Germline V CDR1 and CDR2: MNHEY, SMNVEV (reference sequence). The V end lost 5 bases, the J end lost 2 bases, and 14 bases lay between the germline ends. CDR3 in amino acids: CASSPRQKYTDTQYF. The DNA for the CDR3 is TGTGCCAGCAGTCCCAGACAGAAATACACAGATACGCAGTATTTT.

The sample holds a few counts of this clonotype. V and J are TRBV6-2 or TRBV6-3 and TRBJ1-5; 9 nucleotides agree with TRBD1. The CDR3 runs 16 residues. The V and J ends lost 5 bases and 11 bases, in that order; junction bases with no gene match: 16. Germline CDR1 reads MNHEY; CDR2 reads SVGEGT. Written as DNA, the CDR3 is TGTGCCAGCAGTCGCCGCGGACAGGGGCACTCAGGGACCCAGCATTTT. Encoded protein: CASSRRGQGHSGTQHF.